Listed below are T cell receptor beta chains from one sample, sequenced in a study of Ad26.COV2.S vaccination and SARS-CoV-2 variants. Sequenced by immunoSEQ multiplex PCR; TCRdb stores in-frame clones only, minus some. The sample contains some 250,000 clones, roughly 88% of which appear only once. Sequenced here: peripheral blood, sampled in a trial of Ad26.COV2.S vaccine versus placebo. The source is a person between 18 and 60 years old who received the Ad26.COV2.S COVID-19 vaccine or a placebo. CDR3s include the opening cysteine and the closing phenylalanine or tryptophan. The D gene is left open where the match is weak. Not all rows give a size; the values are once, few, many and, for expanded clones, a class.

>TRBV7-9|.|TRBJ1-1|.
CASSLEGNTEAFF
TGTGCCAGCAGCTTAGAGGGGAACACTGAAGCTTTCTTT
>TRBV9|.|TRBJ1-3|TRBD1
CASSVARQGGTGNTIYF
TGTGCCAGCAGCGTAGCTAGACAGGGGGGGACTGGAAACACCATATATTTT
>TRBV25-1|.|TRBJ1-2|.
CASSDPGRNYGYTF
TGTGCCAGCAGTGACCCGGGACGCAACTATGGCTACACCTTC
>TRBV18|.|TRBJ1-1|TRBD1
CASSPLDRGNTEAFF
TGTGCCAGCTCACCCTTGGACAGGGGGAACACTGAAGCTTTCTTT
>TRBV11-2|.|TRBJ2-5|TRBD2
CASSLAGGRQETQYF
TGTGCCAGCAGCTTGGCGGGGGGGCGGCAAGAGACCCAGTACTTC
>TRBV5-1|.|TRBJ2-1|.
CASSAQGDNVNEQFF
TGCGCCAGCAGCGCACAGGGAGACAATGTGAATGAGCAGTTCTTC
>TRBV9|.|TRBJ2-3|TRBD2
CASSPDEGLPSPTQYF
TGTGCCAGCAGCCCGGACGAGGGACTACCGAGCCCTACGCAGTATTTT
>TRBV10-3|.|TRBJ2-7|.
CAIRVQDSSYEQYF
TGTGCCATCAGGGTACAGGATAGCTCCTACGAGCAGTACTTC
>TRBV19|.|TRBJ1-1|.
CASSSSGDINTEAFF
TGTGCCAGTAGCTCCTCGGGGGACATCAACACTGAAGCTTTCTTT
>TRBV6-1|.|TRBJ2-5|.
CASSEQGQETQYF
TGTGCCAGCAGTGAACAGGGACAAGAGACCCAGTACTTC
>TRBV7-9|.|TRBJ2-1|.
CASLPAGGNEQFF
TGTGCCAGCCTGCCGGCTGGGGGCAATGAGCAGTTCTTC
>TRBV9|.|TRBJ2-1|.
CASNPTPGGNPYNEQFF
TGTGCCAGCAATCCTACCCCCGGGGGTAATCCCTACAATGAGCAGTTCTTC
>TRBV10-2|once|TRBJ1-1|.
CASSEQGFETEAFF
TGCGCCAGCAGTGAACAGGGATTTGAAACTGAAGCTTTCTTT
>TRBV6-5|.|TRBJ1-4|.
CASSLVGGGNEKLFF
TGTGCCAGCAGTTTAGTGGGCGGGGGGAATGAAAAACTGTTTTTT
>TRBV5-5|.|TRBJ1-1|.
CASSGGWGNTEAFF
TGTGCCAGCAGCGGGGGATGGGGGAACACTGAAGCTTTCTTT
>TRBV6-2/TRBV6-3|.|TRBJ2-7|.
CASSYSLLGDYEQYF
TGTGCCAGCAGTTACTCCCTCCTGGGAGACTACGAGCAGTACTTC
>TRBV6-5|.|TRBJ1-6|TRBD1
CASRRQGLGSPLHF
TGTGCCAGCAGACGACAGGGTCTCGGTTCACCCCTCCACTTT
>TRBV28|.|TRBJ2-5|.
CASSPLGGGNSGQETQYF
TGTGCCAGCAGCCCGTTGGGAGGGGGAAATAGTGGCCAAGAGACCCAGTACTTC
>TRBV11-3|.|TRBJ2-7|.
CASSFGTHEQYF
TGTGCCAGCAGCTTCGGGACCCACGAGCAGTACTTC
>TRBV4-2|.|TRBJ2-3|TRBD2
CASSQGRGGGAETDTQYF
TGTGCCAGCAGCCAAGGAAGGGGCGGGGGGGCCGAGACAGATACGCAGTATTTT
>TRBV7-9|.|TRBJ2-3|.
CASSLGFGTGDTDTQYF
TGTGCCAGCAGCTTAGGATTCGGCACGGGGGACACAGATACGCAGTATTTT
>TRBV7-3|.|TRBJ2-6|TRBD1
CASSTRDRSLRGGANVLTF
TGTGCCAGCAGCACACGGGACAGGTCGCTTCGAGGTGGGGCCAACGTCCTGACTTTC
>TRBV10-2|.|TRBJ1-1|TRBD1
CASGDSNTEAFF
TGCGCCAGCGGGGACAGTAACACTGAAGCTTTCTTT
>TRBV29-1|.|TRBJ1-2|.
CSVVWVVEYGYTF
TGCAGCGTCGTGTGGGTTGTTGAATATGGCTACACCTTC
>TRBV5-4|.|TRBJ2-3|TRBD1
CASSHWEGGDTQYF
TGTGCCAGCAGTCACTGGGAAGGGGGCGATACGCAGTATTTT
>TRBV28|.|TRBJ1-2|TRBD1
CASSLGTGDYGYTF
TGTGCCAGCAGTTTAGGGACAGGGGACTATGGCTACACCTTC
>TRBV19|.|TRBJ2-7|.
CASSLSAGAQREQYF
TGTGCCAGTAGTCTCTCCGCCGGGGCCCAGAGAGAGCAGTACTTC
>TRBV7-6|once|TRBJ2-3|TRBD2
CASSLGLASSTDTQYF
TGTGCCAGCAGCTTAGGACTAGCGAGCAGCACAGATACGCAGTATTTT
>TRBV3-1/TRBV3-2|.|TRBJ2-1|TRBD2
CASSQETGRLAGNREQFF
TGTGCCAGCAGCCAAGAAACAGGGCGACTAGCGGGCAATCGTGAGCAGTTCTTC
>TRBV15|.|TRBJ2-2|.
CATQPADGRAAGELFF
TGTGCCACTCAGCCAGCCGACGGGCGAGCGGCCGGGGAGCTGTTTTTT
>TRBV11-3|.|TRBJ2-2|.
CASSPHNTGELFF
TGTGCCAGCAGCCCGCACAACACCGGGGAGCTGTTTTTT
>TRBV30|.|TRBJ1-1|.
CAWKGQLMNTEAFF
TGTGCCTGGAAGGGACAATTAATGAACACTGAAGCTTTCTTT
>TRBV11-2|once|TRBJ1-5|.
CASSLLAGPNQPQHF
TGTGCCAGCAGCTTACTGGCCGGACCCAATCAGCCCCAGCATTTT
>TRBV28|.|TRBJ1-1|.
CASSLQGMNTEAFF
TGTGCCAGCAGTTTACAGGGGATGAACACTGAAGCTTTCTTT
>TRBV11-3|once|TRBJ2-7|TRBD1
CASSIGQGDYEQYF
TGTGCCAGCAGCATCGGACAGGGGGACTACGAGCAGTACTTC
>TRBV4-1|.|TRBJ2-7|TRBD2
CASSQPTSGSYEQYF
TGCGCCAGCAGCCAACCAACTAGCGGGAGCTACGAGCAGTACTTC
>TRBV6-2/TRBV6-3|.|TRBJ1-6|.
CASSYWEGGNSPLHF
TGTGCCAGCAGTTATTGGGAGGGAGGGAATTCACCCCTCCACTTT
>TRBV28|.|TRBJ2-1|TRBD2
CASSYPLAGGPGEQFF
TGTGCCAGCAGTTACCCTCTAGCGGGAGGGCCCGGGGAGCAGTTCTTC
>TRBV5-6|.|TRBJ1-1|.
CASSPQAGSEAFF
TGTGCCAGCAGCCCCCAGGCCGGGTCCGAAGCTTTCTTT
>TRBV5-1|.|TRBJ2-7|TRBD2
CASSLVDGGGSHEQYF
TGCGCCAGCAGCTTGGTCGACGGGGGAGGGTCCCACGAGCAGTACTTC
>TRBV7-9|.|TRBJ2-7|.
CASSFQGGGPYEQYF
TGTGCCAGCAGCTTCCAGGGAGGAGGGCCCTACGAGCAGTACTTC
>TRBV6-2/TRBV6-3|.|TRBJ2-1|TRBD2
CASSYSGSSYNEQFF
TGTGCCAGCAGTTATAGCGGGAGCTCCTACAATGAGCAGTTCTTC
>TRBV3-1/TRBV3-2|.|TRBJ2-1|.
CASSRQGGQANEQFF
TGTGCCAGCAGCCGCCAGGGGGGCCAGGCCAATGAGCAGTTCTTC
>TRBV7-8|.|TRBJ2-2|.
CASSLGTANTGELFF
TGTGCCAGCAGCTTAGGAACAGCGAACACCGGGGAGCTGTTTTTT
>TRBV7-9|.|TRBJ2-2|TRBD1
CASSLNVGQVTGELFF
TGTGCCAGCAGCTTAAATGTGGGACAGGTGACCGGGGAGCTGTTTTTT
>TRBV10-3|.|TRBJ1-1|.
CAISENTLNTEAFF
TGTGCCATCAGTGAAAACACTTTGAACACTGAAGCTTTCTTT